A selection of T cell receptor beta chains follows, all from one sample in a study of shared clonotypes between healthy human individuals. Clones were sequenced by immunoSEQ multiplex PCR, and TCRdb holds only the in-frame ones, with some missing. This table holds approximately 2.1 million clones, about 92% found once. The specimen was naive CD4+ T cells from PBMCs. The source is a young man in good health. Some clones in this sample may be carry-over from other donors' samples. Both conserved end residues are part of each CDR3. A D gene is named only where the DNA matches it firmly. The size entry is marked missing in some rows and otherwise reads once, few, many or a size class.

V gene: TRBV27
J gene: TRBJ2-7
clone size: NA
D gene: NA
CDR3 protein: CASSSPVGEQYF
CDR3 DNA: TGTGCCAGCAGTTCCCCTGTAGGGGAGCAGTACTTC

V gene: TRBV5-1
J gene: TRBJ2-1
clone size: NA
D gene: NA
CDR3 protein: CASSSTGTPGGNEQFF
CDR3 DNA: TGCGCCAGCAGCTCCACCGGGACGCCCGGCGGCAATGAGCAGTTCTTC

V gene: TRBV28
J gene: TRBJ1-3
clone size: NA
D gene: NA
CDR3 protein: CASSFLDTPPGGNTIYF
CDR3 DNA: TGTGCCAGCAGTTTTTTAGACACCCCTCCCGGAGGAAACACCATATATTTT

V gene: TRBV5-1
J gene: TRBJ1-1
clone size: NA
D gene: NA
CDR3 protein: CASSLETGLNTEAFF
CDR3 DNA: TGCGCCAGCAGCTTGGAGACAGGATTGAACACTGAAGCTTTCTTT

V gene: TRBV11-1
J gene: TRBJ1-2
clone size: NA
D gene: NA
CDR3 protein: CASSLSASTLHSYTF
CDR3 DNA: TGTGCCAGCAGCTTATCGGCCAGCACTCTGCACTCCTACACCTTC

V gene: TRBV15
J gene: TRBJ2-1
clone size: NA
D gene: NA
CDR3 protein: CATSRGTEDNEQFF
CDR3 DNA: TGTGCCACCAGCAGAGGCACAGAAGACAATGAGCAGTTCTTC

V gene: TRBV28
J gene: TRBJ1-3
clone size: NA
D gene: NA
CDR3 protein: CASSLWGGGKSSGNTIYF
CDR3 DNA: TGTGCCAGCAGTTTATGGGGCGGGGGAAAGAGCTCTGGAAACACCATATATTTT

V gene: TRBV2
J gene: TRBJ2-3
clone size: NA
D gene: NA
CDR3 protein: CASSEALGNTQYF
CDR3 DNA: TGTGCCAGCAGTGAAGCCCTGGGGAATACGCAGTATTTT

V gene: TRBV11-3
J gene: TRBJ1-1
clone size: few
D gene: NA
CDR3 protein: CASSPTLREAAFF
CDR3 DNA: TGTGCCAGCAGCCCCACGCTACGGGAAGCGGCTTTCTTT

V gene: TRBV15
J gene: TRBJ1-4
clone size: NA
D gene: NA
CDR3 protein: CATSRDRRDGKLMSEKLFF
CDR3 DNA: TGTGCCACCAGCAGAGACCGGAGGGACGGAAAGCTAATGAGTGAAAAACTGTTTTTT

V gene: TRBV19
J gene: TRBJ1-5
clone size: once
D gene: NA
CDR3 protein: CASSIGDTDNQPQHF
CDR3 DNA: TGTGCCAGTAGTATAGGAGACACTGACAATCAGCCCCAGCATTTT

V gene: TRBV28
J gene: TRBJ1-2
clone size: NA
D gene: NA
CDR3 protein: CASSRGGGYGYTF
CDR3 DNA: TGTGCCAGCAGCCGGGGAGGGGGTTATGGCTACACCTTC

V gene: TRBV9
J gene: TRBJ1-1
clone size: few
D gene: TRBD1
CDR3 protein: CASSVGQGPAFF
CDR3 DNA: TGTGCCAGCAGCGTAGGACAGGGCCCAGCTTTCTTT

V gene: TRBV27
J gene: TRBJ1-4
clone size: NA
D gene: NA
CDR3 protein: CASSASIPGDATNEKLFF
CDR3 DNA: TGTGCCAGCAGTGCTTCGATCCCCGGAGATGCAACTAATGAAAAACTGTTTTTT

V gene: TRBV19
J gene: TRBJ2-1
clone size: NA
D gene: NA
CDR3 protein: CASGTGGSYNEQFF
CDR3 DNA: TGTGCCAGTGGCACGGGTGGCTCCTACAATGAGCAGTTCTTC

V gene: TRBV2
J gene: TRBJ2-5
clone size: NA
D gene: TRBD2
CDR3 protein: CASSGVEAGAGVGETQYF
CDR3 DNA: TGTGCCAGCAGTGGGGTAGAGGCTGGAGCGGGAGTAGGGGAGACCCAGTACTTC

V gene: TRBV7-2
J gene: TRBJ1-2
clone size: NA
D gene: NA
CDR3 protein: CASSLNSYGYTF
CDR3 DNA: TGTGCCAGCAGCTTAAATTCCTATGGCTACACCTTC

V gene: TRBV5-1
J gene: TRBJ2-2
clone size: NA
D gene: TRBD2
CDR3 protein: CASSLALAGDLHGELFF
CDR3 DNA: TGCGCCAGCAGCTTGGCGCTAGCGGGAGATTTACACGGGGAGCTGTTTTTT

V gene: TRBV5-1
J gene: TRBJ2-2
clone size: NA
D gene: TRBD2
CDR3 protein: CASSTGTSRGELFF
CDR3 DNA: TGCGCCAGCAGCACCGGGACTAGCAGAGGGGAGCTGTTTTTT

V gene: TRBV2
J gene: TRBJ2-2
clone size: NA
D gene: TRBD2
CDR3 protein: CASSDSGSDTGELFF
CDR3 DNA: TGTGCCAGCAGTGATAGCGGGAGTGACACCGGGGAGCTGTTTTTT

V gene: TRBV6-1
J gene: TRBJ2-3
clone size: once
D gene: TRBD1
CDR3 protein: CASSEFRDRAYF
CDR3 DNA: TGTGCCAGCAGTGAATTTCGGGACAGGGCTTATTTT

V gene: TRBV2
J gene: TRBJ1-4
clone size: NA
D gene: TRBD1
CDR3 protein: CASRGPPGQGDEKLFF
CDR3 DNA: TGTGCCAGCAGAGGCCCCCCGGGACAGGGGGATGAAAAACTGTTTTTT

V gene: TRBV28
J gene: TRBJ1-5
clone size: few
D gene: TRBD1
CDR3 protein: CASSQLRDRGNQPQHF
CDR3 DNA: TGTGCCAGCAGTCAGCTCCGGGACAGGGGCAATCAGCCCCAGCATTTT

V gene: TRBV7-2
J gene: TRBJ2-1
clone size: NA
D gene: NA
CDR3 protein: CASSLNRYNEQFF
CDR3 DNA: TGTGCCAGCAGCCTTAATCGCTACAATGAGCAGTTCTTC